This passage covers 19 T cell receptor beta chains from one sample sequenced in a study of T cell changes during pregnancy in multiple sclerosis. Libraries were prepared by immunoSEQ multiplex PCR; TCRdb keeps only in-frame clonotypes and omits some of them. Of about 24,000 clones in the sample, just over 85% were seen once. Sequencing was performed on CD8+ T cells from peripheral blood mononuclear cells, taken in the first trimester of pregnancy. Receptors were obtained from a female donor in good health, enrolled as a control in a pregnancy study.

This chain uses TRBV13 with TRBJ2-3; possibly TRBD2 for D (5 bases). The V end was cut by 5 bases, the J end by 0 bases, with 15 bases between. This CDR3 contains 16 residues. The germline V gene has CDR1 PRHDT and CDR2 FYEKMQ (reference sequence). Here the CDR3 DNA reads TGTGCCAGCAGCACTCCAGCGGACTCTAGCACAGATACGCAGTATTTT. Its translation: CASSTPADSSTDTQYF.

The chain recombines TRBV9 with TRBJ2-1; 7 bases agree with TRBD1. Germline V gene lookup returns CDR1 SGDLS and CDR2 YYNGEE. The V gene end was trimmed by 1 base and the J gene end by 5 bases; junction bases not matched to a gene: 6. This CDR3 has 15 residues. The CDR3 region has the DNA TGTGCCAGCAGCGTATCTAGGGGGCTGAACAATGAGCAGTTCTTC. This translates into CASSVSRGLNNEQFF.

This clone was seen a single time. V usage is TRBV7-9 and J usage is TRBJ1-2; tentatively, D is TRBD1 (6 bases). CDR1 is SEHNR, CDR2 FQNEAQ, per germline (reference sequence). V lost 5 bases and J lost 2, with 15 bases in between. CDR3 size: 15 residues. The CDR3 bases are TGTGCCAGCAGCGGGGGACAAGCGGAGAACTATGGCTACACCTTC. Its translation: CASSGGQAENYGYTF.

The rearrangement links TRBV28 to TRBJ1-1, with D maybe TRBD1 (5 bases). Trimming removed 5 bases at V and 4 bases at J, with 14 bases between. Per the germline V gene, CDR1 is MDHEN and CDR2 is SYDVKM. The CDR3 is 14 residues long. CDR3 loop: CASSDGGPSTEAFF. The CDR3 DNA reads TGTGCCAGCAGTGACGGGGGTCCGAGCACTGAAGCTTTCTTT. Based on the CDR3 plus reference TRBV28 and TRBJ1-1, the full variable domain is DVKVTQSSRYLVKRTGEKVFLECVQDMDHENMFWYRQDPGLGLRLIYFSYDVKMKEKGDIPEGYSVSREKKERFSLILESASTNQTSMYLCASSDGGPSTEAFFGQGTRLTVV.

V and J are TRBV18 and TRBJ1-1; a weak D match, TRBD1 (5 bases). The CDR3 covers 17 residues. Germline loops: CDR1 KGHSH, CDR2 LQKENI. Deletions cut 0 bases from V and 0 bases from J, with 14 bases between. The CDR3 coding sequence is TGTGCCAGCTCACCACCGACAGTAGGGGCAATGAACACTGAAGCTTTCTTT. This encodes CASSPPTVGAMNTEAFF.

V usage is TRBV29-1 and J usage is TRBJ2-4, with D unresolved. This CDR3 region has 14 residues. In germline, CDR1 is SQVTM, CDR2 ANQGSEA. Trimming removed 4 bases at V and 0 bases at J, with 10 bases between. The CDR3 here is CSVVLLLAKNIQYF. The CDR3 DNA is TGCAGCGTTGTGTTGTTACTAGCCAAAAACATTCAGTACTTC.

This chain connects TRBV4-3 to TRBJ2-5; a weak D match, TRBD2 (5 bases). The CDR3 contains 13 residues. Germline V lookup: CDR1 LGHNA, CDR2 YSLEER. The V and J ends lost 4 bases and 0 bases respectively, with 6 bases between them. CDR3 coding DNA: TGCGCCAGCAGCCCCGGGAACCAAGAGACCCAGTACTTC. It encodes CASSPGNQETQYF.

This chain links TRBV4-2 with TRBJ2-7, with 7 bases matching TRBD1. This CDR3 region has 13 residues. CDR1 and CDR2 (germline): LGHNA, YNFKEQ. Unmatched junction bases numbered 3, after V lost 4 bases and J lost 3 bases. The CDR3 is CASSPGQLYEQYF. CDR3 coding DNA: TGTGCCAGCAGCCCGGGACAGCTCTACGAGCAGTACTTC.

The chain uses TRBV5-8 and TRBJ1-5, with a weak D call TRBD1 (6 bases). There are 16 residues in the CDR3. Trimming took off 4 bases at V and 0 bases at J, with 14 bases between the two ends. Germline values: CDR1 SGHTS, CDR2 YDEGEE. In DNA, the CDR3 is TGTGCCAGCAGCCCGACAGGTTTTGATAGCAATCAGCCCCAGCATTTT. Translated: CASSPTGFDSNQPQHF.

The CDR3 loop reads CASKDSYPSSYEQYF. As DNA, the CDR3 is TGTGCCAGCAAAGACTCCTACCCAAGCTCCTACGAGCAGTACTTC. V and J are TRBV6-5 and TRBJ2-7; D remains unclear. The ends were cut back, 7 bases at V and 0 bases at J, with 16 bases in the middle. CDR1 and CDR2 (germline): MNHEY, SVGAGI. The CDR3 is 15 amino acids.

With respect to this clone: Germline is not matched at one junction end, which may reflect a read error. The rearrangement links TRBV10-3 to TRBJ2-5; TRBD2 aligns across 10 bases. This CDR3 has 16 residues. Looked up from germline, CDR1 is ENHRY and CDR2 is SYGVKD. CDR3 sequence (DNA): TGTGCCAGCAGTGAAGCGGGGGGGGGAATAGGTGAGACCCAGTACTTC. Encoded protein: CASSEAGGGIGETQYF.

The V gene is TRBV4-1, the J gene TRBJ1-3; TRBD1 is a possible D gene (5 bases). Deletions cut 1 base from V and 0 bases from J, with 13 bases between. The CDR3 consists of 17 residues. Germline CDR1 is MGHRA and CDR2 is YSYEKL. The CDR3, as DNA: TGCGCCAGCAGCCAAGGATTCGGCGGGGGCTCTGGAAACACCATATATTTT. This encodes CASSQGFGGGSGNTIYF.

This clone is a singleton in its sample. The genes are TRBV27 and TRBJ1-5, with D unclear. Trimming took 5 bases from V and 2 from J, leaving 10 bases between them. Germline loops: CDR1 MNHEY, CDR2 SMNVEV (reference sequence). The CDR3 totals 14 residues. Written as DNA, the CDR3 is TGTGCCAGCAGTCTAGGTAAGGGCAATCAGCCCCAGCATTTT. Its protein is CASSLGKGNQPQHF.

The chain links TRBV7-9 to TRBJ2-2; D uncertain. The V and J ends lost 4 bases and 7 bases respectively, with 4 bases between them. Germline values: CDR1 SEHNR, CDR2 FQNEAQ (reference sequence). The CDR3 length is 11 residues. The CDR3 reads CASSSGGELFF. DNA for the CDR3: TGTGCCAGCAGCTCGGGCGGGGAGCTGTTTTTT. Filled out from reference TRBV7-9 and TRBJ2-2, the complete variable domain reads DTGVSQNPRHKITKRGQNVTFRCDPISEHNRLYWYRQTLGQGPEFLTYFQNEAQLEKSRLLSDRFSAERPKGSFSTLEIQRTEQGDSAMYLCASSSGGELFFGEGSRLTVL.

J is TRBJ1-5 and V is TRBV4-3, with D tentatively TRBD1 (5 bases). The CDR3 has 15 residues. CDR1 LGHNA and CDR2 YSLEER come from the germline V gene. Trimming took 1 base from V and 5 from J, leaving 12 bases between them. As DNA, the CDR3 is TGCGCCAGCAGCCAAGCAAGGGGCTGGGATCAGCCCCAGCATTTT. This translates into CASSQARGWDQPQHF.

The CDR3 DNA sequence: TGCGCCAGCAGCCAAGAAGGGAGCTACAATGAGCAGTTCTTC. Its translation: CASSQEGSYNEQFF. The chain has TRBV4-1 and TRBJ2-1; tentatively, D is TRBD2 (5 bases). In germline, CDR1 is MGHRA, CDR2 YSYEKL. The CDR3 loop spans 14 amino acids. Trimming pared 0 bases from V and 3 bases from J, leaving 6 bases between.

The CDR3 sequence is CASSPGGYEQYF. The CDR3 bases are TGTGCCAGCAGCCCGGGAGGCTACGAGCAGTACTTC. The chain joins TRBV7-8 to TRBJ2-7; 7 nucleotides match TRBD2. The germline gives CDR1 SGHVS, CDR2 FQNEAQ. The CDR3 extends over 12 amino acids. The trim removed 5 bases at V and 3 bases at J, leaving 1 base unmatched.

This clone showed up just a few times. The CDR3 DNA follows: TGTGCCAGCAGGAAAACTCAAAAACTGTTTTTT. As protein: CASRKTQKLFF. V usage is TRBV11-2 and J usage is TRBJ1-4; D is unclear. V was cut by 6 bases and J by 9 bases, with 8 bases left in between. Germline V lookup: CDR1 SGHAT, CDR2 FQNNGV. This CDR3 is 11 amino acids long.

V usage is TRBV19 and J usage is TRBJ1-2, with D possibly TRBD1 on 6 matching bases. The CDR3 sequence is 15 residues long. Germline values: CDR1 LNHDA, CDR2 SQIVND (reference sequence). Trimming removed 5 bases at V and 4 bases at J, with 17 bases between. CDR3 sequence reads: CASSLRQEPFYGYTF. DNA of the CDR3: TGTGCCAGTAGTTTAAGACAGGAGCCCTTCTATGGCTACACCTTC.